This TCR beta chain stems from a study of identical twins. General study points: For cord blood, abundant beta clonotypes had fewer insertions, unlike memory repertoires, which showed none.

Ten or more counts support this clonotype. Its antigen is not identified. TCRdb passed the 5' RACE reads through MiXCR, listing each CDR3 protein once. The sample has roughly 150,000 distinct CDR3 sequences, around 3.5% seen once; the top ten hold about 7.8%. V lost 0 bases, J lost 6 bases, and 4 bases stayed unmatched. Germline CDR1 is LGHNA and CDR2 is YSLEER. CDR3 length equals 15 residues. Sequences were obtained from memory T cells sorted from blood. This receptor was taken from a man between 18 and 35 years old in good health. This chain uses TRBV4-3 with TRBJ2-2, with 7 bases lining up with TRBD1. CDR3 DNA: TGCGCCAGCAGCCAAGATCCGAGGGGGCCCGGGGAGCTGTTTTTT. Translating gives CASSQDPRGPGELFF.